Listed below are T cell receptor beta chains from one sample, sequenced in a study of blood T cell repertoires in COVID-19. The data were produced by immunoSEQ multiplex PCR, yet TCRdb's version contains in-frame clones alone and is incomplete. The data hold about 160,000 clones, with 85% observed a single time. The material sequenced was peripheral blood. These receptors originate from a human donor with acute or convalescent COVID-19. The donor label of this sample is uncertain. Each CDR3 is given with its conserved first and last residue. D genes are given only for firm matches. Size tells how often a clone was seen (once, few, many) or the class of an expanded clone, and some rows leave it out.

clone_size: NA
d_call: TRBD1
j_call: TRBJ1-1
v_call: TRBV5-6
cdr3_nt: TGTGCCAGCAGCTTGTTAGGGACAGGGGGCACTGAAGCTTTCTTT
cdr3_aa: CASSLLGTGGTEAFF

clone_size: NA
d_call: NA
j_call: TRBJ1-3
v_call: TRBV3-1/TRBV3-2
cdr3_nt: TGTGCCAGCAGTTACTCGGCTGGAAACACCATATATTTT
cdr3_aa: CASSYSAGNTIYF

clone_size: NA
d_call: TRBD1
j_call: TRBJ1-1
v_call: TRBV7-9
cdr3_nt: TGTGCCAGCAGCTTAGCGACAGGGAAGAACACTGAAGCTTTCTTT
cdr3_aa: CASSLATGKNTEAFF

clone_size: NA
d_call: NA
j_call: TRBJ1-6
v_call: TRBV27
cdr3_nt: TGTGCCAGCAGTACGGGTTATAATTCACCCCTCCACTTT
cdr3_aa: CASSTGYNSPLHF

clone_size: NA
d_call: NA
j_call: TRBJ1-6
v_call: TRBV3-1/TRBV3-2
cdr3_nt: TGTGCCAGCAGCCAAGTTCCAGGGAATTCACCCCTCCACTTT
cdr3_aa: CASSQVPGNSPLHF

clone_size: NA
d_call: NA
j_call: TRBJ1-5
v_call: TRBV28
cdr3_nt: TGTGCCAGCAGTTTGGGCAGCTATCAGCCCCAGCATTTT
cdr3_aa: CASSLGSYQPQHF

clone_size: NA
d_call: TRBD2
j_call: TRBJ2-3
v_call: TRBV3-1/TRBV3-2
cdr3_nt: TGTGCCAGCAGCCATCCCCCTAGCGGGGGGGCCCCAGATACGCAGTATTTT
cdr3_aa: CASSHPPSGGAPDTQYF

clone_size: NA
d_call: TRBD2
j_call: TRBJ2-5
v_call: TRBV5-1
cdr3_nt: TGCGCCAGCACACTAGCGGGGGGGCTTTGGGAGACCCAGTACTTC
cdr3_aa: CASTLAGGLWETQYF

clone_size: NA
d_call: TRBD1
j_call: TRBJ1-2
v_call: TRBV2
cdr3_nt: TGTGCCAGCAGTGATAAGGGGGCGAACTATGGCTACACCTTC
cdr3_aa: CASSDKGANYGYTF

clone_size: NA
d_call: NA
j_call: TRBJ1-5
v_call: TRBV19
cdr3_nt: TGTGCCAGTAGTATAGATGAGGGTGGCAATCAGCCCCAGCATTTT
cdr3_aa: CASSIDEGGNQPQHF

clone_size: NA
d_call: NA
j_call: TRBJ1-5
v_call: TRBV30
cdr3_nt: TGTGCCTGGAGCAAGTCAGGCGATCAGCCCCAGCATTTT
cdr3_aa: CAWSKSGDQPQHF

clone_size: NA
d_call: NA
j_call: TRBJ1-6
v_call: TRBV19
cdr3_nt: TGTGCCAGTACGGTCGCAGGGGCGAATAATTCACCCCTCCACTTT
cdr3_aa: CASTVAGANNSPLHF

clone_size: NA
d_call: NA
j_call: TRBJ2-3
v_call: TRBV9
cdr3_nt: TGTGCCAGCAGCGTAGCACTAGCCGGCACCGCAGATACGCAGTATTTT
cdr3_aa: CASSVALAGTADTQYF

clone_size: once
d_call: TRBD1
j_call: TRBJ1-5
v_call: TRBV10-3
cdr3_nt: TGTGCCATCAGTGAGTCGGATGCGAACAGGGGGCCTAATCAGCCCCAGCATTTT
cdr3_aa: CAISESDANRGPNQPQHF

clone_size: NA
d_call: NA
j_call: TRBJ1-6
v_call: TRBV2
cdr3_nt: TGTGCCAGCGGTTTGGAGGATCCCTCCTATAATTCACCCCTCCACTTT
cdr3_aa: CASGLEDPSYNSPLHF

clone_size: NA
d_call: NA
j_call: TRBJ1-5
v_call: TRBV16
cdr3_nt: TGTGCCAGCAGACACGAGCGGCTGAATAATCAGCCCCAGCATTTT
cdr3_aa: CASRHERLNNQPQHF

clone_size: once
d_call: NA
j_call: TRBJ2-1
v_call: TRBV18
cdr3_nt: TGTGCCAGCTCACCCGGGGTGTCCTACAATGAGCAGTTCTTC
cdr3_aa: CASSPGVSYNEQFF

clone_size: once
d_call: NA
j_call: TRBJ2-5
v_call: TRBV11-3
cdr3_nt: TGTGCCAGCAGCCCCCCATGGGGAGGAGGAGAGACCCAGTACTTC
cdr3_aa: CASSPPWGGGETQYF

clone_size: once
d_call: NA
j_call: TRBJ1-2
v_call: TRBV6-2/TRBV6-3
cdr3_nt: TGTGCCAGCAGTTTGACAGCCCAAAACTATGGCTACACCTTC
cdr3_aa: CASSLTAQNYGYTF

clone_size: NA
d_call: NA
j_call: TRBJ1-2
v_call: TRBV18
cdr3_nt: TGTGCCAGCTCACCCTCCCGGGACATCGATGGCTACACCTTC
cdr3_aa: CASSPSRDIDGYTF

clone_size: NA
d_call: TRBD1
j_call: TRBJ2-7
v_call: TRBV3-1/TRBV3-2
cdr3_nt: TGTGCCAGCAGTCGTCAGACAGGGCACTACGAGCAGTACTTC
cdr3_aa: CASSRQTGHYEQYF

clone_size: NA
d_call: NA
j_call: TRBJ2-5
v_call: TRBV5-4
cdr3_nt: TGTGCCAGCAGCCCGCAAGGAGTCCAAGAGACCCAGTACTTC
cdr3_aa: CASSPQGVQETQYF

clone_size: once
d_call: NA
j_call: TRBJ1-6
v_call: TRBV6-6
cdr3_nt: TGTGCCAGCGGCCAAAGGTCAGGGTCACCCCTCCACTTT
cdr3_aa: CASGQRSGSPLHF